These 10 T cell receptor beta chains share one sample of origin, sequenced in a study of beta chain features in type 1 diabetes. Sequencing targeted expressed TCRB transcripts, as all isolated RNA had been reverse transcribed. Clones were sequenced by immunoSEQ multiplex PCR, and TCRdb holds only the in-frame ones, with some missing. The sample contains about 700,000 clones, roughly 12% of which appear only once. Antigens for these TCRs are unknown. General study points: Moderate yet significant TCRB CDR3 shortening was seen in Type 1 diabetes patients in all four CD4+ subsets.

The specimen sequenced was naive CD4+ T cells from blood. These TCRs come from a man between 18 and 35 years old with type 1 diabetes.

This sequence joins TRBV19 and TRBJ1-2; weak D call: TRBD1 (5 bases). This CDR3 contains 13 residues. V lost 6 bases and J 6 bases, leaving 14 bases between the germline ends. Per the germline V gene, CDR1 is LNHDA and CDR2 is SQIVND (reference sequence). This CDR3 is CASRPSQGNGYTF. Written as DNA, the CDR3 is TGTGCCAGTAGGCCCTCCCAGGGTAATGGCTACACCTTC.

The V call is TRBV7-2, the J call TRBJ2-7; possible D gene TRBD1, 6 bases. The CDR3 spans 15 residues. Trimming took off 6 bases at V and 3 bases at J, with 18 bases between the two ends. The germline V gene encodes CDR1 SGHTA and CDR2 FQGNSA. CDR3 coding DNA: TGTGCCAGCAGACTGGGGGCGATGGTAAACTACGAGCAGTACTTC. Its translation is CASRLGAMVNYEQYF.

DNA for the CDR3: TGTGCCAGCAGCCCCGGACCCTACAATGAGCAGTTCTTC. Residues: CASSPGPYNEQFF. The rearrangement links TRBV7-9 to TRBJ2-1; D is unclear. The V end was cut by 5 bases, the J end by 2 bases, with 7 bases between. The CDR3 runs 13 residues. The germline CDR1 and CDR2 sequences are SEHNR and FQNEAQ (reference sequence).

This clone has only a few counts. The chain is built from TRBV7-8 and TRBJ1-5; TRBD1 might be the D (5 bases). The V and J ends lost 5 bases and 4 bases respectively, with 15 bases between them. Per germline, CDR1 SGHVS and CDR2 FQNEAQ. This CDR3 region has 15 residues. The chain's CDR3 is CASSPPGRLNQPQHF. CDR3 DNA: TGTGCCAGCAGCCCGCCGGGGCGCTTAAATCAGCCCCAGCATTTT. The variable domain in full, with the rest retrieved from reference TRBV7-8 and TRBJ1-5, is GAGVSQSPRYKVAKRGQDVALRCDPISGHVSLFWYQQALGQGPEFLTYFQNEAQLDKSGLPSDRFFAERPEGSVSTLKIQRTQQEDSAVYLCASSPPGRLNQPQHFGDGTRLSIL.

The CDR3: CASSPVETNYGYTF. The CDR3 DNA sequence: TGTGCCAGCTCACCGGTAGAGACTAACTATGGCTACACCTTC. The chain joins TRBV18 to TRBJ1-2; D not certain. The ends were cut back, 3 bases at V and 0 bases at J, with 8 bases in the middle. This CDR3 spans 14 amino acids. Germline V lookup: CDR1 KGHSH, CDR2 LQKENI.

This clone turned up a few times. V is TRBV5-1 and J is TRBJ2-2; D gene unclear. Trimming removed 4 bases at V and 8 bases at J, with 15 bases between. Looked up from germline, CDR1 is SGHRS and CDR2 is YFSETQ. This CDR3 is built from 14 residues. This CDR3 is CASSGDADVGELFF. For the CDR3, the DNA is TGCGCCAGCAGCGGCGACGCTGACGTGGGGGAGCTGTTTTTT.

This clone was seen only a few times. As DNA, the CDR3 is TGTGCCAGCAGCGTCAACTACAATGAGCAGTTCTTC. This translates into CASSVNYNEQFF. J is TRBJ2-1 and V is TRBV7-2; D ambiguous. Trimming cost V 5 bases and J 3 bases, with 5 bases left between them. This CDR3 contains 12 residues. Germline values: CDR1 SGHTA, CDR2 FQGNSA.

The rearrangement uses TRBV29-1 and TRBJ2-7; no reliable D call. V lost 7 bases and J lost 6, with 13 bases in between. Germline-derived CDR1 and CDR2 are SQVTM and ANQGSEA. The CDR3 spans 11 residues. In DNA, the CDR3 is TGCAGCGCCACCCATCCTTTCGAGCAGTACTTC. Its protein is CSATHPFEQYF.

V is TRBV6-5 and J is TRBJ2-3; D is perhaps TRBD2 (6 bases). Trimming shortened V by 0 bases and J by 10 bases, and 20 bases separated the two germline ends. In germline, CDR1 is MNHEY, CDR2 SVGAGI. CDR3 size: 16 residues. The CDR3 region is CASSYSSGSPVGAQYF. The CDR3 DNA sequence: TGTGCCAGCAGTTACTCGAGCGGGTCCCCGGTGGGAGCGCAGTATTTT.

In nucleotides, the CDR3 is TGCGCCAGCAGCCAATCCGGGACAGACCTTCCAGAGACCCAGTACTTC. Translated: CASSQSGTDLPETQYF. This chain links TRBV4-1 with TRBJ2-5; TRBD1 agrees at 7 bases. V lost 2 bases and J lost 4; bases outside the gene matches: 10. CDR3 size: 16 residues. The germline V gene encodes CDR1 MGHRA and CDR2 YSYEKL.